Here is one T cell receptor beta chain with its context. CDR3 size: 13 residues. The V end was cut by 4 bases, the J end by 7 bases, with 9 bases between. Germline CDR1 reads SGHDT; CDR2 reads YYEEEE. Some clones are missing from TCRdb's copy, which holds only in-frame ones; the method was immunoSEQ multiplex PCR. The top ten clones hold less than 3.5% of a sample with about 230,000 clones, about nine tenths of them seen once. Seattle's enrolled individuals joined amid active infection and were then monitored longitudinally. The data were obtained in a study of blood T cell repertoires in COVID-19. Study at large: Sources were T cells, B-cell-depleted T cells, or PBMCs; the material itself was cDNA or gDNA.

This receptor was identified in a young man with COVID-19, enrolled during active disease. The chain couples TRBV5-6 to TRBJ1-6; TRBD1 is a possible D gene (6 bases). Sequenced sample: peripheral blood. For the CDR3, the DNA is TGTGCCAGCAGCAGTACAGGGAATTCACCCCTCCACTTT. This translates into CASSSTGNSPLHF.